The 3 T cell receptor beta chains in this list originate from one sample, sequenced in a study of shared clonotypes between healthy human individuals. The method was immunoSEQ multiplex PCR; TCRdb's version includes in-frame clones alone and lacks a portion of them. The table has hundreds of thousands of clones, roughly three quarters seen once. The sequencing sample was made of PBMCs. Receptor source: a woman between 40 and 55 years old in good health. Some clones in this sample may be carry-over from other donors' samples.

V gene TRBV11-2 combines with J gene TRBJ1-1, with D possibly TRBD1 on 5 matching bases. The CDR3 sequence is 13 residues long. Looked up from germline, CDR1 is SGHAT and CDR2 is FQNNGV. V lost 5 bases and J 5 bases, leaving 12 bases between the germline ends. The CDR3, as DNA: TGTGCCAGCAGCCCCTCCCGGGGGACTGAAGCTTTCTTT. It specifies CASSPSRGTEAFF.

The V call is TRBV5-1, the J call TRBJ2-5; maybe TRBD1 (5 bases). The CDR3 loop spans 14 amino acids. Trimming stripped 4 bases from V and 5 bases from J, with 15 bases between. Germline V gene sequence: CDR1 SGHRS, CDR2 YFSETQ. CDR3 region: CASSDMGRGETQYF. CDR3 nucleotide sequence: TGCGCCAGCAGCGACATGGGGCGCGGTGAGACCCAGTACTTC.

The V call is TRBV29-1, the J call TRBJ2-5; D not certain. The end of the DNA is better explained by TRBJ2-7, so the J call may be wrong. The germline CDR1 and CDR2 sequences are SQVTM and ANQGSEA. The CDR3 is 13 amino acids. CDR3 sequence (DNA): TGCAGCGTGCGGACGGATAACCTCTACGAGCAGTACTTC. Its protein is CSVRTDNLYEQYF.